These T cell receptor beta chains were read from a single sample in a study of T cell changes during pregnancy in multiple sclerosis. The repertoire was sequenced with immunoSEQ multiplex PCR; TCRdb's copy has only in-frame clones and lacks some. The data contain about 40,000 clones, 93% of them singletons. Material: CD4+ T cells from peripheral blood mononuclear cells, obtained in the first trimester of pregnancy. The receptors shown here come from a female donor with multiple sclerosis, enrolled in a pregnancy study. CDR3s include the opening cysteine and the closing phenylalanine or tryptophan. D genes are given only for firm matches. Rows may omit the clone size; those that give it use once, few, many or a size class.

J gene,D gene,V gene,clone size,CDR3 DNA,CDR3 protein
TRBJ2-1,TRBD2,TRBV5-1,NA,TGCGCCAGCAGCTCCTACCCCGGGACTAGCGGGGTACAGGGTGAGCAGTTCTTC,CASSSYPGTSGVQGEQFF
TRBJ1-5,NA,TRBV2,NA,TGTGCCAGCAGCAGGGTGAGGCAGCCCCAGCATTTT,CASSRVRQPQHF
TRBJ2-5,TRBD2,TRBV5-1,NA,TGCGCCAGCAGCCCGGCCCCTAGCGGGGGGACCCTCCAAGAGACCCAGTACTTC,CASSPAPSGGTLQETQYF
TRBJ1-6,TRBD1,TRBV5-4,few,TGTGCCAACGGACAGGGAGGGCATTCACCCCTCCACTTT,CANGQGGHSPLHF
TRBJ1-1,NA,TRBV19,few,TGTGCCAGTAGAGAGGACAGAATCACTGAAGCTTTCTTT,CASREDRITEAFF
TRBJ2-2,TRBD2,TRBV7-2,NA,TGTGCCAGCAGCCCCCAGGGCGGGGGCGGGGAGCTGTTTTTT,CASSPQGGGGELFF
TRBJ2-3,TRBD2,TRBV5-1,once,TGCGCCAGCAGCTTGGGGGTAGCGGGGGCCGCCACAGATACGCAGTATTTT,CASSLGVAGAATDTQYF
TRBJ1-1,NA,TRBV19,NA,TGTGCCAGTAGTAGTCAGGGAAGGACTGAAGCTTTCTTT,CASSSQGRTEAFF
TRBJ2-1,TRBD2,TRBV6-1,once,TGTGCCAGCAGTGTGGGACTAGCGGCATACAATGAGCAGTTCTTC,CASSVGLAAYNEQFF
TRBJ2-3,NA,TRBV5-1,NA,TGCGCCAGCAGCTTGGAAGGCGGCGTACTCCTCACAGATACGCAGTATTTT,CASSLEGGVLLTDTQYF
TRBJ2-1,TRBD2,TRBV7-8,NA,TGTGCCAGCAGCTTAGGGCTAGCGGGAGGTCTTACCCTGAACAATGAGCAGTTCTTC,CASSLGLAGGLTLNNEQFF
TRBJ2-1,TRBD2,TRBV10-3,NA,TGTGCCATCAGTGAGTCGGGTGGGGCGGGAGGGTCGGAGCAGTTCTTC,CAISESGGAGGSEQFF
TRBJ2-5,TRBD1,TRBV15,NA,TGTGCCACCAGCAGAGAGTTGCAGGGGGTCTTGGAGACCCAGTACTTC,CATSRELQGVLETQYF
TRBJ2-1,TRBD2,TRBV11-2,NA,TGTGCCAGCAGCTTAGGGGCGGGGGGGCGAAACAATGAGCAGTTCTTC,CASSLGAGGRNNEQFF
TRBJ1-2,NA,TRBV18,few,TGTGCCACCATTGGACAGAACTATGGCTACACCTTC,CATIGQNYGYTF
TRBJ2-2,TRBD1,TRBV7-2,NA,TGTGCCAGCAGCTCACCAGGGGGCAGGAACACCGGGGAGCTGTTTTTT,CASSSPGGRNTGELFF
TRBJ1-6,NA,TRBV7-6,NA,TGTGCCAGCAGCTTAAGTGGTCGGTCGGGCTCCTATAATTCACCCCTCCACTTT,CASSLSGRSGSYNSPLHF
TRBJ1-1,NA,TRBV7-8,NA,TGTGCCAGCAGCTCCAGGGGCAGGTTGCTCCATGAAGCTTTCTTT,CASSSRGRLLHEAFF
TRBJ2-3,TRBD1,TRBV28,NA,TGTGCCAGCAGTTACAGGGGGCCCACAGATACGCAGTATTTT,CASSYRGPTDTQYF
TRBJ1-3,TRBD1,TRBV7-2,NA,TGTGCCAGCAGCCTTCGGACAGGTCTTAGCTCTGGAAACACCATATATTTT,CASSLRTGLSSGNTIYF
TRBJ2-1,TRBD1,TRBV11-2,NA,TGTGCCAGCAGCCGGTGGACAGGTGACTACAATGAGCAGTTCTTC,CASSRWTGDYNEQFF
TRBJ1-1,TRBD1,TRBV5-1,NA,TGCGCCAGCAGCTCGAGGGGGACAGGGAACACTGAAGCTTTCTTT,CASSSRGTGNTEAFF
TRBJ1-5,NA,TRBV18,NA,TGTGCCAGCTCACCCTCGGGCAGGGATCAGCCCCAGCATTTT,CASSPSGRDQPQHF
TRBJ1-5,NA,TRBV6-1,NA,TGTGCCAGCAGAGCGGGGACATCTAATCAGCCCCAGCATTTT,CASRAGTSNQPQHF
TRBJ2-5,TRBD2,TRBV4-2,NA,TGTGCCAGCAGCCAACGGACTAGCGGGAGGACAGGCATGGAGACCCAGTACTTC,CASSQRTSGRTGMETQYF
TRBJ1-6,NA,TRBV7-9,NA,TGTGCCAGCAGCTTGACAGGACAAAATTCACCCCTCCACTTT,CASSLTGQNSPLHF
TRBJ2-3,TRBD2,TRBV5-1,NA,TGCGCCAGCAGCTTGTCCGGACTAGCGGGAACAGATACGCAGTATTTT,CASSLSGLAGTDTQYF
TRBJ2-2,TRBD2,TRBV7-8,NA,TGTGCCAGCAGCCTAGTGGGGCGGGGGGCGAACACCGGGGAGCTGTTTTTT,CASSLVGRGANTGELFF
TRBJ1-5,TRBD1,TRBV19,NA,TGTGCCACCGTTGGACAGGTCAATCAGCCCCAGCATTTT,CATVGQVNQPQHF
TRBJ2-6,TRBD2,TRBV27,NA,TGTGCCAGCAGTCCCATAGCGGGGGGCCTCTCTGGGGCCAACGTCCTGACTTTC,CASSPIAGGLSGANVLTF
TRBJ1-2,TRBD1,TRBV6-6,NA,TGTGCCAGCAGTTCGGGACAGGGGGCAGGGGATGGCTACACCTTC,CASSSGQGAGDGYTF
TRBJ2-7,NA,TRBV14,NA,TGTGCCAGCAGTCTTCTGGGGGGGCGCATCGACGAGCAGTACTTC,CASSLLGGRIDEQYF
TRBJ2-3,NA,TRBV4-1,NA,TGCGCCAGCAGCCAAGATCAGCGGTCAGATACGCAGTATTTT,CASSQDQRSDTQYF
TRBJ2-3,TRBD1,TRBV5-4,NA,TGTGCCAGCAGCCTCCGGGACAGGGGGACAGATACGCAGTATTTT,CASSLRDRGTDTQYF
TRBJ1-1,TRBD1,TRBV29-1,few,TGCAGCGTCGGTGGACAGGGGGCGGGCACTGAAGCTTTCTTT,CSVGGQGAGTEAFF
TRBJ1-1,NA,TRBV6-5,NA,TGTGCCAGCAGTTACGAACAACTCCGGGGCACTGAAGCTTTCTTT,CASSYEQLRGTEAFF
TRBJ2-2,NA,TRBV2,NA,TGTGCCAGCAGCCCCGGAGGGCGCTCCACCGGGGAGCTGTTTTTT,CASSPGGRSTGELFF
TRBJ2-1,TRBD2,TRBV7-9,NA,TGTGCCAGCAGCTTACCCCTAGCGGGACGGAATGAGCAGTTCTTC,CASSLPLAGRNEQFF
TRBJ2-7,NA,TRBV30,NA,TGTGCCTGGAGTGTAGGTGGCGGAACCTACGAGCAGTACTTC,CAWSVGGGTYEQYF
TRBJ2-1,TRBD1,TRBV28,NA,TGTGCCAGCAGTTTCATCGTGGGACAGGAGTACAATGAGCAGTTCTTC,CASSFIVGQEYNEQFF
TRBJ1-3,TRBD1,TRBV18,NA,TGTGCCAGCTCCGGGGACAGCGCGTATTCTGGAAACACCATATATTTT,CASSGDSAYSGNTIYF
TRBJ1-3,NA,TRBV25-1,NA,TGTGCCAGCAGTGTTCCAGGGCCCTCTGGAAACACCATATATTTT,CASSVPGPSGNTIYF
TRBJ2-3,TRBD2,TRBV7-2,few,TGTGCCAGCAGCTTATACCCGGGACTAGCGGGAATGGATACGCAGTATTTT,CASSLYPGLAGMDTQYF
TRBJ2-7,NA,TRBV28,NA,TGTGCCACCCAAGGGGGAGACGAGCAGTACTTC,CATQGGDEQYF
TRBJ2-1,TRBD2,TRBV2,NA,TGTGCCAGCAGCGGGGAAGCGGGAAAATCGTTCTTC,CASSGEAGKSFF
TRBJ1-6,NA,TRBV27,NA,TGTGCCAGCACCTTAGGGGGGGGATCCTATAATTCACCCCTCCACTTT,CASTLGGGSYNSPLHF
TRBJ2-2,TRBD2,TRBV11-3,NA,TGTGCCAGCAGGGAGACTAGCGGGGGGTCGAACACCGGGGAGCTGTTTTTT,CASRETSGGSNTGELFF
TRBJ1-2,NA,TRBV2,NA,TGTGCCAGCAGTCCCCAGAACTATGGCTACACCTTC,CASSPQNYGYTF
TRBJ2-7,TRBD2,TRBV28,NA,TGTGCCAGCAGTCCTGGGAGGCGGGAGCACTACGAGCAGTACTTC,CASSPGRREHYEQYF
TRBJ2-2,TRBD2,TRBV28,NA,TGTGCCAGCAGCCACCCTTTTGAGGCTAGCGGGAGGTCCACCGGGGAGCTGTTTTTT,CASSHPFEASGRSTGELFF
TRBJ2-7,NA,TRBV5-1,NA,TGCGCCAGCAGCCAACCCCACGGGTCCTCCTACGAGCAGTACTTC,CASSQPHGSSYEQYF
TRBJ1-2,TRBD1,TRBV5-1,NA,TGCGCCAGCAGCAGCTACAGGGGGCAGTTTCCTGGCTACACCTTC,CASSSYRGQFPGYTF